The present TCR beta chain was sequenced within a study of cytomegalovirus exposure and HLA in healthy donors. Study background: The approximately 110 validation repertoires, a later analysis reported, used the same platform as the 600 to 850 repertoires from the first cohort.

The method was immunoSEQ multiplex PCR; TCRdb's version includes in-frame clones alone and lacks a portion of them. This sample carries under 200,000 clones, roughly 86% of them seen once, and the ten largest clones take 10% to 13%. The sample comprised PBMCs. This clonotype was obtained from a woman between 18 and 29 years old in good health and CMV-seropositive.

CDR3 residues: CSARQTGNGNQPQHF. For the CDR3, the DNA is TGCAGCGCCCGACAGACAGGGAACGGCAATCAGCCCCAGCATTTT. This chain connects TRBV29-1 to TRBJ1-5; 7 bases fit TRBD1. CDR3 length equals 15 residues. CDR1 and CDR2 (germline): SQVTM, ANQGSEA. Trimming at V came to 7 bases and at J to 2 bases, leaving 11 bases not matched to a gene.